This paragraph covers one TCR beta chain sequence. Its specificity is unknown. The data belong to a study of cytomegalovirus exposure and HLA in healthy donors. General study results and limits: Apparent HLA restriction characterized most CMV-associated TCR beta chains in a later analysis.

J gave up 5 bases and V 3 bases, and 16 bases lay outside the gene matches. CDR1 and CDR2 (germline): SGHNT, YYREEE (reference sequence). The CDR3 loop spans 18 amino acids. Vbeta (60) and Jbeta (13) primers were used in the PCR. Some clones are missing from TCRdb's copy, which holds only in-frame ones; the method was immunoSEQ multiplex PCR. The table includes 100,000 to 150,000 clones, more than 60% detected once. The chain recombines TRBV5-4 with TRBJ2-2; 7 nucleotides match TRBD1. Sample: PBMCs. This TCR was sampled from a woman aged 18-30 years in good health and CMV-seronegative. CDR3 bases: TGTGCCAGCAGCTCGACGAGGGGGCGCGATGTCTGGACCGGGGAGCTGTTTTTT. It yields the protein CASSSTRGRDVWTGELFF.